One sample yielded the 28 T cell receptor beta chains listed below, sequenced in a study of cytomegalovirus exposure and HLA in healthy donors. PCR primers comprised 60 Vbeta and 13 Jbeta primers. The protocol was immunoSEQ multiplex PCR, while the TCRdb copy is restricted to in-frame clones and leaves out a portion. Of 150,000 to 200,000 clones listed, 80% are singletons. The sequencing sample was made of PBMCs. These receptors were collected from a woman aged 40-49 years in good health and CMV-seronegative.

The chain combines TRBV2 with TRBJ2-6, with 9 bases matching TRBD2. The junction had 3 bases not matched to a gene; V was cut back by 3 bases and J by 0 bases. Germline V lookup: CDR1 SNHLY, CDR2 FYNNEI. The CDR3 extends over 17 amino acids. The CDR3 here is CASSDRLADSGANVLTF. The CDR3 coding sequence is TGTGCCAGCAGTGACAGACTAGCGGACTCTGGGGCCAACGTCCTGACTTTC.

Written as DNA, the CDR3 is TGTGCCAGCAGTTACTCGCCTAGCGGGAGAGATACGCAGTATTTT. The encoded protein is CASSYSPSGRDTQYF. The V call is TRBV6-5, the J call TRBJ2-3; 10 bases match TRBD2. Germline V gene lookup returns CDR1 MNHEY and CDR2 SVGAGI. The V and J ends lost 0 bases and 5 bases, in that order; junction bases with no gene match: 2. CDR3 length: 15 amino acids.

The sample holds a few counts of this clone. J is TRBJ2-4 and V is TRBV6-1; 10 bases agree with TRBD2. Germline-derived CDR1 and CDR2 are MNHNS and SASEGT. The CDR3 loop spans 17 amino acids. Trimming cost V 2 bases and J 9 bases; bases outside gene matches: 13. In DNA form, the CDR3 reads TGTGCCAGCAGTGAACGGCTAGCGGGAGAGGGGGTCGGCATTCAGTACTTC. It codes for CASSERLAGEGVGIQYF.

The chain uses TRBV5-4 and TRBJ2-3, with 11 bases matching TRBD2. The trim removed 0 bases at V and 3 bases at J, leaving 3 bases unmatched. The germline gives CDR1 SGHNT, CDR2 YYREEE (reference sequence). This CDR3 contains 16 residues. CDR3 in amino acids: CASSLATSGDTDTQYF. CDR3 in DNA: TGTGCCAGCAGCTTGGCGACTAGCGGGGATACAGATACGCAGTATTTT.

The rearrangement links TRBV11-3 to TRBJ2-7; TRBD1 agrees at 10 bases. CDR1 SGHNT and CDR2 YENEEA come from the germline V gene. This CDR3 contains 14 residues. The V and J ends lost 1 base and 6 bases, in that order; junction bases with no gene match: 3. The DNA of the CDR3 is TGTGCCAGCAGCTTAGTCCGGACAGGGGGCGAGCAGTACTTC. Encoded protein: CASSLVRTGGEQYF.

The chain combines TRBV7-6 with TRBJ2-1; TRBD2 matches at 7 bases. The CDR3 spans 18 residues. Germline V gene lookup returns CDR1 SGHVS and CDR2 FNYEAQ. V shed 1 base, J shed 5 bases, and the junction held 14 bases outside the gene matches. The CDR3 DNA is TGTGCCAGCAGCTTAGAACATTTAGGGCGGGAGAGACACAATGAGCAGTTCTTC. Amino acids: CASSLEHLGRERHNEQFF.

This sequence joins TRBV11-1 and TRBJ2-3; 12 bases are shared with TRBD2. This CDR3 region has 16 residues. V trimming: 4 bases; J trimming: 1 base; junction bases outside the gene matches: 3. Germline V gene sequence: CDR1 SGHAT, CDR2 FQDESV (reference sequence). CDR3 coding DNA: TGTGCCAGCAGCTCACTAGCGGGGGGCCGCACAGATACGCAGTATTTT. Translated: CASSSLAGGRTDTQYF.

This rearrangement joins TRBV7-9 to TRBJ2-2; TRBD1 matches 9 bases. Germline-derived CDR1 and CDR2 are SEHNR and FQNEAQ (reference sequence). The J segment lost 5 bases and the V segment lost 5 bases, leaving 15 bases of the junction unmatched. CDR3 length: 18 residues. The CDR3 bases are TGTGCCAGCAGCCAGATGGGACAGGGCCTCACACTTACCGGGGAGCTGTTTTTT. Its protein is CASSQMGQGLTLTGELFF.

This chain joins TRBV7-2 and TRBJ2-4, with 14 bases aligning to TRBD2. V lost 5 bases to trimming and J lost 6 bases; unmatched junction nucleotides: 3. Germline values: CDR1 SGHTA, CDR2 FQGNSA. There are 15 residues in the CDR3. CDR3 protein: CASSAGLAGVNIQYF. The CDR3 nucleotides read TGTGCCAGCAGCGCGGGACTAGCGGGGGTAAACATTCAGTACTTC.

Details on this clone: An end of the junction does not agree with germline; a read error may underlie this. The sample carries other DNA sequences with the same CDR3. The chain carries TRBV7-2 and TRBJ1-1; the D gene is possibly TRBD1 (6 bases). This CDR3 spans 12 amino acids. The germline gives CDR1 SGHTA, CDR2 FQGNSA. The CDR3 sequence: CASNQGTTEAFF. CDR3 nucleotides: TGTGCCAGCAATCAGGGGACCACTGAAGCCTTCTTT.

In its sample, this clone was seen a few times. The chain recombines TRBV6-5 with TRBJ2-5; 8 nucleotides agree with TRBD1. The CDR3 extends over 13 amino acids. Germline V gene sequence: CDR1 MNHEY, CDR2 SVGAGI. With V trimmed by 5 bases and J by 7 bases, 6 bases remained unmatched. CDR3 in amino acids: CASSPFDRGTQYF. CDR3 nucleotides: TGTGCCAGCAGTCCCTTCGACAGGGGGACCCAGTACTTC.

The chain's CDR3 is CATSRAGELPGYTF. CDR3 DNA: TGTGCCACCAGCAGAGCAGGGGAGCTTCCGGGCTACACCTTC. The chain combines TRBV15 with TRBJ1-2; TRBD1 might be the D (6 bases). The germline V and J ends were trimmed by 1 base and 8 bases, with 14 bases remaining between them. CDR3 length: 14 residues. The germline gives CDR1 LNHNV, CDR2 YYDKDF (reference sequence).

V and J are TRBV30 and TRBJ2-7; 9 bases map to TRBD1. The CDR3 is made up of 13 amino acids. V gave up 4 bases and J gave up 3 bases; unmatched junction bases: 4. Germline V lookup: CDR1 GTSNPN, CDR2 SVGIG (reference sequence). The CDR3 region is CAWTQDRGYEQYV. The CDR3 region has the DNA TGTGCCTGGACACAGGACAGGGGCTACGAGCAGTACGTC.

J is TRBJ2-1 and V is TRBV19; 10 nucleotides match TRBD2. The V gene end was trimmed by 4 bases and the J gene end by 2 bases; junction bases not matched to a gene: 5. This CDR3 region has 16 residues. In germline, CDR1 is LNHDA, CDR2 SQIVND (reference sequence). The CDR3 sequence is CASSTLAGVAYNEQFF. DNA for the CDR3: TGTGCCAGTAGTACCCTAGCGGGAGTGGCCTACAATGAGCAGTTCTTC.

The CDR3 nucleotides read TGTGCCAGTAGTCAATTAGCGGGACAAGAGACCCAGTACTTC. This translates into CASSQLAGQETQYF. The rearrangement links TRBV19 to TRBJ2-5; 8 nucleotides line up with TRBD2. CDR3 length equals 14 residues. Germline V gene lookup returns CDR1 LNHDA and CDR2 SQIVND (reference sequence). V lost 5 bases and J lost 2; bases outside the gene matches: 4.

V gene TRBV18 combines with J gene TRBJ2-7; D is possibly TRBD2 (5 bases). V was cut by 2 bases and J by 2 bases, with 13 bases left in between. The CDR3 loop spans 15 amino acids. Germline V gene data show CDR1 as KGHSH and CDR2 as LQKENI. The CDR3 DNA is TGTGCCAGCTCACCAAGCGGAGTCAGTACCTACGAGCAGTACGTC. Amino acids: CASSPSGVSTYEQYV.

V gene TRBV6-1 combines with J gene TRBJ2-1, with D perhaps matching TRBD1 (5 bases). Germline lookup yields CDR1 MNHNS and CDR2 SASEGT. The ends were cut back, 4 bases at V and 7 bases at J, with 14 bases in the middle. The CDR3 sequence is 14 residues long. CDR3 nucleotides: TGTGCCAGCAGTGTTGGAAGTCAGGGAAATGAGCAGTTCTTC. Its translation: CASSVGSQGNEQFF.

This chain joins TRBV10-3 and TRBJ2-4; D call uncertain. V lost 1 base to trimming and J lost 4 bases, with 20 bases between them. CDR1 and CDR2 from the germline V gene are ENHRY and SYGVKD. There are 18 residues in the CDR3. CDR3 sequence: CAISEYRPSQEVKNIQYF. CDR3 nucleotides: TGTGCCATCAGTGAGTATAGGCCAAGCCAAGAGGTAAAAAACATTCAGTACTTC.

V gene TRBV7-3 combines with J gene TRBJ2-3, with 11 bases fitting TRBD2. CDR1 SGHTA and CDR2 FQGTGA come from the germline V gene. CDR3 length equals 16 residues. Losses at the gene ends were 5 bases for V and 2 bases for J; bases not matched to a gene: 6. CDR3 protein: CASSTNSGRATDTQYF. CDR3 in DNA: TGTGCCAGCAGCACGAATAGCGGGAGGGCCACAGATACGCAGTATTTT.

This sequence joins TRBV4-2 and TRBJ1-1; TRBD1 matches 9 bases. In germline, CDR1 is LGHNA, CDR2 YNFKEQ. The CDR3 covers 15 residues. The V gene end was trimmed by 4 bases and the J gene end by 2 bases; junction bases not matched to a gene: 5. CDR3 in amino acids: CASSPLGQGNTEAFF. The CDR3 region has the DNA TGTGCCAGCAGCCCTCTGGGACAGGGCAACACTGAAGCTTTCTTT.

Note on this clone: The junction departs from germline at one end; a sequencing error may be responsible. In nucleotides, the CDR3 is TGTGCCAGCAGCCTAGCGGAGTCCTACGAGCAGTACTTC. It encodes CASSLAESYEQYF. The genes are TRBV7-2 and TRBJ2-7; the match to TRBD2 covers 7 bases. Germline V CDR1 and CDR2: SGHTA, FQGNSA. The CDR3 runs 13 residues.

This chain joins TRBV10-3 and TRBJ2-3; 8 bases align to TRBD2. From germline, CDR1 is ENHRY and CDR2 SYGVKD. With 2 bases clipped from V and 2 bases from J, the junction kept 9 bases outside the gene matches. This CDR3 comprises 17 residues. The CDR3 protein is CAISERKVAGLTDTQYF. In DNA, the CDR3 is TGTGCCATCAGTGAGCGAAAGGTAGCGGGACTCACAGATACGCAGTATTTT.

This CDR3 is CASSTRQNTEAFF. CDR3 DNA: TGTGCCAGCAGCACCCGACAAAACACTGAAGCTTTCTTT. The J gene is TRBJ1-1, the V gene TRBV13, with D unresolved. This CDR3 region has 13 residues. Trimming stripped 5 bases from V and 2 bases from J, with 9 bases between. Germline V gives CDR1 PRHDT, CDR2 FYEKMQ (reference sequence).

The chain links TRBV27 to TRBJ1-4, with 7 bases lining up with TRBD1. With 6 bases clipped from V and 7 bases from J, the junction kept 8 bases outside the gene matches. The germline V gene encodes CDR1 MNHEY and CDR2 SMNVEV (reference sequence). The CDR3 is 14 residues long. The CDR3, as DNA: TGTGCCAGCAGCAGACAGGGTGTAGGTGAAAAACTGTTTTTT. As protein: CASSRQGVGEKLFF.

This sequence joins TRBV19 and TRBJ1-2; TRBD1 matches 8 bases. Germline assignment: CDR1 LNHDA and CDR2 SQIVND (reference sequence). The V gene end was trimmed by 4 bases and the J gene end by 1 base; junction bases not matched to a gene: 2. This CDR3 is 14 amino acids long. The CDR3 reads CASSTTGVNYGYTF. The CDR3 nucleotides are TGTGCCAGTAGTACGACAGGGGTTAACTATGGCTACACCTTC. Full variable domain (rest looked up from reference TRBV19 and TRBJ1-2): DGGITQSPKYLFRKEGQNVTLSCEQNLNHDAMYWYRQDPGQGLRLIYYSQIVNDFQKGDIAEGYSVSREKKESFPLTVTSAQKNPTAFYLCASSTTGVNYGYTFGSGTRLTVV.

This clone was observed once. The chain joins TRBV12-5 to TRBJ2-5, with D perhaps TRBD2 (7 bases). V was shortened by 1 base and J by 10 bases, with 16 bases between the two germline ends. The germline V gene has CDR1 LGHNT and CDR2 FRNRAP. The CDR3 has 14 residues. Written as DNA, the CDR3 is TGTGCTAGTGGTTTGGAGAGGGGGGGAGATTACCAGTACTTC. This translates into CASGLERGGDYQYF. The complete variable domain, with remaining parts taken from reference TRBV12-5 and TRBJ2-5, reads DARVTQTPRHKVTEMGQEVTMRCQPILGHNTVFWYRQTMMQGLELLAYFRNRAPLDDSGMPKDRFSAEMPDATLATLKIQPSEPRDSAVYFCASGLERGGDYQYFGPGTRLLVL.

The rearrangement uses TRBV28 and TRBJ1-4, with 9 nucleotides matching TRBD1. Germline values: CDR1 MDHEN, CDR2 SYDVKM. CDR3 length: 14 residues. Trimming cost V 5 bases and J 6 bases; bases outside gene matches: 4. CDR3 amino acids: CASSPGQGYEKLFF. DNA of the CDR3: TGTGCCAGCAGTCCGGGACAGGGATATGAAAAACTGTTTTTT.

J is TRBJ1-1 and V is TRBV6-5; the D gene is possibly TRBD1 (5 bases). V lost 5 bases to trimming and J lost 0 bases, with 13 bases between them. Germline values: CDR1 MNHEY, CDR2 SVGAGI. The length of the CDR3 is 15 residues. CDR3 sequence reads: CASSTAGGLNTEAFF. In nucleotides, the CDR3 is TGTGCCAGCAGTACGGCGGGGGGACTGAACACTGAAGCTTTCTTT.